This T cell receptor beta chain is from a study of T cells after posttransplantation cyclophosphamide listed by TCRdb under 2016. General notes on the study: T cell repertoire reconstitution was tracked by TRB sequencing after myeloablative bone marrow transplantation in which posttransplantation cyclophosphamide was used as GVHD prophylaxis. Samples from about 33 PTCy-treated patients and 15 to 20 related bone marrow donors of those patients were subjected to antigen receptor sequencing. Blood from all 35 or so PTCy patients with 1-year posttransplant specimens was subjected to TRB sequencing. TRB sequencing was also done on up to about 3 additional blood samples from 2 to 5.2 years after transplant in 3 patients, and on pretransplant blood from 4 patients. Because TRA and TRB clonality correlated tightly in several samples, later TCR analyses were limited to TRB. Public TRB sequences were checked against a database of over 3,500 sequences associated with responses to pathogens, tumor antigens, self-antigens and alloantigens. The paper's findings and limits, for the study overall: Across 35 to 45 patients, TRB clonality was highly associated with recipient CMV seropositivity and CMV reactivation, and diversity in PTCy patients was similar to diversity in CNI/methotrexate controls. Donor-recipient similarity was low at 1-2 months but rose over the first year, and later blood repertoires were often dominated by donor CD8+ memory clones. The TRB repertoires of T cells infiltrating skin or GI tract showed only limited overlap with the TRB repertoires of T cells in blood.

The CDR3 runs 12 residues from the cysteine to the phenylalanine. Of all the DNA, just the CDR3 is kept, 36 bases in frame from base 1. CDR1 and CDR2, per the germline V gene, are SGHTA and FQGNSA. V lost 4 bases and J lost 2 bases; the stretch between them is 6 bases long. Genomic DNA was used for TRB sequencing, which was performed with the immunoSEQ assay at survey resolution or with the hsTCRB kit. As for the authors' bioinformatics: Initial read processing used immunoSEQ software, and repertoire analyses used the LymphoSeq R package. For each TRB dataset, clonality was calculated as 1 minus normalized Shannon entropy, and the Gini coefficient was computed as well. To infer phenotypes in unsorted samples, TRB sequences from sorted subsets of the recipient or donor were mapped onto the unsorted samples of the same recipient. In its TCRdb copy, this immuneACCESS table keeps in-frame sequences only and misses some clones. Where compared with another copy, unresolved V genes explain less than half of these, and the others have no known cause. Clonal size and the V and J genes are those of that table, whereas D and trimming came from the DNA. Present in this sample are about 6,500 clones, 60% to 80% of which were seen just once. Of the sample, around 22% is held by the ten largest clones.

Points on this clone: Its antigen remains undetermined. Within one base of it there is no much larger clone, and no base qualities were kept.

The sample's treatment or condition label, in plain terms: high-dose cyclophosphamide on days +3 and +4 as single-agent GVHD prophylaxis. For conditioning, the PTCy patients got busulfan and fludarabine, then a related or unrelated marrow graft, followed by cyclophosphamide on days +3 and +4. PTCy-treated patients were drawn from a prospective multi-institutional clinical trial. Peripheral blood and bone marrow mononuclear cells were isolated by Ficoll-Hypaque density centrifugation and were cryopreserved. The rearrangement combines TRBV7-2 with TRBJ2-7; the D gene assignment is ambiguous. The starting material was PBMCs, obtained about 1,500 days after allogeneic stem cell transplant with posttransplant cyclophosphamide. This clonotype was obtained from a male patient younger than 45 who received an allogeneic stem cell transplant from a related donor, was CMV-positive, and had acute GVHD only. In patients who had a transplant, some T cells may come from the graft donor. The CDR3 in this case is CASSWQAYEQYF. The DNA is as follows: TGTGCCAGCAGCTGGCAAGCCTACGAGCAGTACTTC.